This T cell receptor (beta chain) emerged from a study of cytomegalovirus exposure and HLA in healthy donors. The PCR was carried out with 60 Vbeta primers and 13 Jbeta primers. TCRdb's copy holds only in-frame clones and misses some; the assay was immunoSEQ multiplex PCR. The profile shows 100,000 or so clones, about 70% of them singletons. The sequence derives from a man younger than 40 in good health and CMV-seronegative. The sample comprised PBMCs.

In DNA form, the CDR3 reads TGTGCCAGCTCCTGGAAGGGGCCTCGCTCACCTTCCTACAATGAGCAGTTCTTC. This gives the protein CASSWKGPRSPSYNEQFF. The chain combines TRBV27 with TRBJ2-1; tentatively, D is TRBD1 (5 bases). The CDR3 runs 18 residues. Per the germline V gene, CDR1 is MNHEY and CDR2 is SMNVEV (reference sequence). The V gene lost 8 bases and the J gene lost 1 base, with 24 bases spanning the gap.